This T cell receptor beta chain came from a study of cytomegalovirus exposure and HLA in healthy donors (dated by TCRdb to about 2017). As for the study more broadly: An earlier analysis of some 600 of the donors reported roughly 300 Gb of sequence data and around 100 million unique TCR beta sequences obtained from about 180 million T cells. An early release covering 500 to 750 HLA-typed donors comprised about 300 gigabases of sequencing data and tens of millions of unique TCR sequences. Among the approximately 420 genotyped donors, around 81% belonged to the genetic ancestry cluster associated with self-reported Caucasian donors. The study aimed to test whether signatures of past pathogen exposure could be identified by cataloging public T cell receptors. The study used immunosequencing to profile the T cell repertoires of approximately 630 subjects and linked those repertoires to cytomegalovirus serostatus. Besides the first cohort of under 700 subjects, a separate validation cohort made up of 120 different subjects was used. To predict cytomegalovirus infection status, the study brought together high-throughput TCR immunosequencing, statistical association of individual TCRs with disease status, and machine learning. A later analysis re-examined previously published TCR beta repertoires from more than 600 donors and added high-resolution HLA genotyping to investigate patterns of TCR occurrence. Rather than drawing on any new phenotypic data, the later analysis identified candidate immune exposures from TCR beta sequences and the way those sequences occurred across donors. In an earlier analysis of 587 of the donors, high-throughput TCR beta sequencing was used to judge whether each TCR beta V gene segment behaved as functional or pseudogenic. Donor age, sex, ethnicity and CMV serostatus were compiled together with the repertoire data. In a later genetic analysis, genome-wide SNP genotypes for about three fifths of the 666 donors were used, and that subset was treated as a discovery cohort. Every discovery cohort repertoire had been produced on one sequencing platform. Class I and class II HLA loci were covered by the typing at four-digit resolution. Typing coverage varied by locus: roughly 620-640 donors for A, B, C, DRB1 and DQB1; 500 to 550 for DQA1; over 600 for DPA1; some 470 for DPB1. Four or five DR-DQ haplotypes were handled as single units for association and clustering, since linkage in the cohort was strong. Among about 370 genotyped donors of the cohort, an average of around 240,000 unique TCR beta nucleotide sequences was sequenced per donor, of which roughly 17% were non-productive. General conclusions and limits of the study: The classifier was reported to diagnose cytomegalovirus status with high specificity and sensitivity in both the original and validation cohorts. A further reported finding was that TCR beta sequences accurately predicted the HLA-A and HLA-B alleles for most subjects in the first cohort. In a later analysis, HLA-associated TCR beta chains were found to be more clonally expanded and to have lower generation probabilities than equally common non-associated chains. The 87-base-pair reads could not distinguish some IMGT-functional V segments, including TRBV6-2 and TRBV6-3, so those segments were excluded. According to a later analysis, most CMV-associated TCR beta chains appeared to be HLA-restricted, and the HLA associations seemed to be driven largely by CMV exposure. Linkage disequilibrium might explain the correlated functional status among segregating V segments, but an unknown experimental factor could not be ruled out. It was suggested by the authors that the approach could potentially be generalized to other disease states and immunological phenotypes. The sequencing pipeline was judged likely to have produced a cluster of highly shared sequence variants as a technical artifact. A later analysis associated 17,000 or so TCR beta sequences with specific HLA alleles at a false discovery rate of 0.05. A total of 164 TCR beta chains were listed by the study as associated with cytomegalovirus. When HLA alleles, especially DR and DQ, strongly co-occurred, TCR associations were difficult to assign to individual alleles. An association between a missense DCLRE1C variant and V-gene and J-gene trimming of TCR beta chains was found in a later genetic analysis and replicated in an independent cohort. For the cohort, immune exposure information was limited to CMV serostatus. In an earlier analysis of approximately 590 of the donors, most TCR beta V segments appeared in productive rearrangements about 90% or about 30% of the time, broadly matching IMGT annotations. Several of the top co-occurrence clusters appeared to be linked to parvovirus B19, influenza, CMV and Epstein-Barr virus, according to a later analysis. According to a later genetic analysis, donors in an Asian-associated ancestry cluster had fewer N-insertions in productive TCRs than the approximately 630-donor mean. Because counts were too low, roughly 16 rarely observed V segments, including chromosome 9 orphons, were excluded from the earlier analysis of 587 of the donors. A later analysis found that TCR association rates varied across HLA loci, with DRB1 alleles showing the most associated TCRs and HLA-C alleles the fewest. Sequencing depth was assumed to be roughly uniform across donors in the presence/absence analyses, though that assumption may not hold. While some public TCRs were present in many individuals, most TCR sequences turned up only very rarely across donors. In vitro tests confirmed that a few of the cytomegalovirus-associated TCR beta chains recognize cytomegalovirus antigens. Because some donors lacked HLA typing at each locus, the association tests relied only on the typed subset. Only TCR beta chains were sequenced in this cohort, and the absence of alpha or paired-chain data limited detectable features.

A distance of 16 bases separates the germline ends of V and J, which lose 0 bases and 4 bases respectively. The germline V gene (reference sequence) gives CDR1 as GTSNPN and CDR2 as SVGIG. Measured from the cysteine to the phenylalanine, the CDR3 is 15 residues long. Of the read, only the CDR3 DNA is kept; its 45 bases are in frame from base 1. The method behind the library was the immunoSEQ multiplex PCR assay. For the multiplex PCR, a mixture combining 60 forward primers for TCR Vbeta segments and 13 reverse primers for TCR Jbeta segments was used. A multiplex PCR assay on genomic DNA amplified the CDR3 region of rearranged TCR beta genes. Amplified TCR beta libraries were sequenced as 87-base-pair reads on the Illumina HiSeq System. On the study's bioinformatics: A later analysis tallied 75 million to 85 million unique TCR beta chains across the approximately 670 repertoires, and approximately 12 million of those chains were shared by two or more donors. A nearest-neighbor algorithm error-corrected the raw reads and collapsed the reads into unique sequences, merging closely related sequences to remove PCR and sequencing errors. Alignment of CDR3 sequences to IMGT reference sequences was used to assign V, D and J gene segments. For a sequence to be retained, a match of at least six nucleotides to both a V gene segment and a J gene segment was required. Rearrangements were called productive when the CDR3 lacked stop codons and stayed in frame with V and J; all others were non-productive. CDR3 was defined according to IMGT convention as the region running from the second conserved V-encoded cysteine to the conserved J-encoded phenylalanine. Sequences without an unambiguous match to a single V gene segment were excluded from the earlier analysis of about 640 of the donors. An earlier analysis of a few hundred of the donors classified V segments as functional when productive rearrangements were above 56.7% and as segregating when the standard deviation between donors was above 5%. To diagnose cytomegalovirus status from the catalog of TCR beta chain sequences, a statistical classification framework was built. A later analysis assigned V and J genes by comparing TCR nucleotide sequences with IMGT/GENE-DB human TR gene sequences. In a later analysis, CDR3 sequences and most-parsimonious VDJ recombination scenarios were assigned using the TCRdist pipeline. In a later analysis, every TCR beta chain was defined by the combination of its CDR3 amino acid sequence and its V-gene family, and reads without a unique V-gene family were dropped. In a later analysis, approximately 590 highly shared, low-generation-probability nucleotide sequences were removed to address suspected cross-contamination and a sequencing artifact. In a later analysis, a clonal expansion index was calculated for each public chain from normalized within-repertoire ranks of inferred template counts. In a later analysis, generation probabilities were computed using a VDJ recombination model fitted to out-of-frame rearrangements, and the results were checked against IGoR. In a later analysis, hypergeometric tests were used to score TCR-TCR, TCR-HLA and TCR-CMV co-occurrence, with a repertoire-size bias correction applied to TCR pairs. A later analysis estimated false discovery rates by permuting HLA or CMV assignments 20 times. In a later analysis, co-occurring TCRs were grouped using DBSCAN, with TCRdist sequence similarity added in when clustering inside HLA-allele-positive subsets. Repertoires with fewer than 30,000 or more than 120,000 public chains, plus five repertoires with anomalous nucleotide sharing, were excluded from co-occurrence clustering. TCRdb retrieved this table from immuneACCESS and kept in-frame rearrangements only. Not all clones are present; in checked studies, unresolved V genes account for under half, and no reason is known for the remainder. The D gene and trimming were derived from the DNA, and the V and J assignments and clone size from that table. The sample table lists around 150,000 clones, 65% to 80% of them with a count of one. The ten largest clones represent approximately 2% of the sample.

The cohort consisted of 666 healthy bone marrow donors. All cohort members were sampled while nominally healthy, although unrecorded immune exposures were likely present. The donor tested CMV seronegative, placing the donor among the roughly 340 seronegative members of the cohort. A peripheral blood sample was collected from each donor, and TCR beta sequencing was performed on peripheral blood mononuclear cells. Genomic DNA extraction from the blood cell samples was performed with the Qiagen DNeasy Blood Extraction Kit. Of note for this clone: This clone's antigen is unknown. No base quality information exists; no much larger clone differs at one position.

This receptor was taken from a middle-aged man in good health and CMV-seronegative. The receptor chain draws on TRBV30 and TRBJ2-7, and perhaps TRBD2 as D gene, on 6 matching bases. Sequencing was done on a sample of PBMCs. The nucleotide sequence is given as TGTGCCTGGAGTGTATGGGGGAGGTTCGAGTACGAGCAGTACTTC. Its protein product is CAWSVWGRFEYEQYF.